This T cell receptor (beta chain) was observed in a study of blood T cell repertoires in COVID-19. Study-level information: T cells, B-cell-depleted T cells, or PBMCs provided the cDNA or gDNA that served as material.

V shed 2 bases, J shed 4 bases, and the junction held 4 bases outside the gene matches. The CDR3 runs to 13 residues. Germline loops: CDR1 GTSNPN, CDR2 SVGIG (reference sequence). In the original workflow: Using reference gene primer amplification, nucleated cell counts were estimated. Some clones are missing from TCRdb's copy, which holds only in-frame ones; the method was immunoSEQ multiplex PCR. V, J and clone size derive from that table, while D and trimming were established from the DNA sequence. The repertoire holds 200,000 to 250,000 clones, 80% to 90% seen once, with about 10% in the top ten.

The receptor was derived from a woman over 75 with acute or convalescent COVID-19. The source material was peripheral blood. This chain connects TRBV30 to TRBJ1-2; 7 bases fit TRBD1. DNA of the CDR3: TGTGCCTGGAGTAACGACAGGGTCTATGGCTACACCTTC. Protein product: CAWSNDRVYGYTF.